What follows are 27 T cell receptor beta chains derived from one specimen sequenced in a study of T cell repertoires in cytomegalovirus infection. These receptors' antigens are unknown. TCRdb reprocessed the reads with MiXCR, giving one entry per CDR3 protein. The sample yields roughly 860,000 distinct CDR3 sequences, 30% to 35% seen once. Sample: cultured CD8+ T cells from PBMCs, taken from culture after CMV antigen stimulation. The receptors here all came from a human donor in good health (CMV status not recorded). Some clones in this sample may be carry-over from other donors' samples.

The CDR3 loop is CASSNPNEQFF. In nucleotides, the CDR3 is TGTGCCAGCAGCAACCCGAATGAGCAGTTCTTC. This chain connects TRBV7-9 to TRBJ2-1; no clear D. CDR3 length: 11 amino acids. Germline assignment: CDR1 SEHNR and CDR2 FQNEAQ (reference sequence). The germline V and J ends were trimmed by 5 bases and 7 bases, with 6 bases remaining between them.

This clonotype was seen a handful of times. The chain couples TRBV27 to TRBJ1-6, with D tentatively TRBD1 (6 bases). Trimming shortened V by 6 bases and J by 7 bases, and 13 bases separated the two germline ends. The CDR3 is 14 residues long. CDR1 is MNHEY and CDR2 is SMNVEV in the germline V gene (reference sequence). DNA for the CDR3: TGTGCCAGCAGGCTAGACAGGAGGAATTCACCCCTCCACTTT. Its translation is CASRLDRRNSPLHF.

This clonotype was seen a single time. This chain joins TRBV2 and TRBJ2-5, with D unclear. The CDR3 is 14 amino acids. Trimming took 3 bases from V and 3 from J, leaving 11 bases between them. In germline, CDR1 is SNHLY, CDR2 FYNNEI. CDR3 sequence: CASSEWAGEETQYF. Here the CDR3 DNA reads TGTGCCAGCAGTGAGTGGGCAGGAGAAGAGACCCAGTACTTC.

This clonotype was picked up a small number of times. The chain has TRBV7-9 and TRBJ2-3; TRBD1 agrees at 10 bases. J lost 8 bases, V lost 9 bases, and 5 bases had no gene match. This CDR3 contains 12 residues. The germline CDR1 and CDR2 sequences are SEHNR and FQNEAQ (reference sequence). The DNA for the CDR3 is TGTGCCAGAGCGACAGGGGGCTCTACGCAGTATTTT. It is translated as CARATGGSTQYF.

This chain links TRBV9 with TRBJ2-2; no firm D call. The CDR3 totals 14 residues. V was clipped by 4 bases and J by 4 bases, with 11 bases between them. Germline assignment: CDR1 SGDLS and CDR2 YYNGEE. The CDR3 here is CASSSPVFTGELFF. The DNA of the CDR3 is TGTGCCAGCAGCTCCCCTGTGTTCACCGGGGAGCTGTTTTTT.

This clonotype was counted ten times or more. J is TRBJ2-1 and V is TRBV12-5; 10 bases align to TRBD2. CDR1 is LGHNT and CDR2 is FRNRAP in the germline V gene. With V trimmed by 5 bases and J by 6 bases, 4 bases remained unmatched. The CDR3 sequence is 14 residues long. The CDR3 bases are TGTGCTAGTGGTCTAGCGGGGGTCCTCAATGAGCAGTTCTTC. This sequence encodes CASGLAGVLNEQFF.

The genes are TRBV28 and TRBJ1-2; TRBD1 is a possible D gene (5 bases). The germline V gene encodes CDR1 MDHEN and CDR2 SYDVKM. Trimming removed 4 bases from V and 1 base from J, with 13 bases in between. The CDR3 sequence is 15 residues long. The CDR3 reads CASSSPPDSNYGYTF. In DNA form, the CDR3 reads TGTGCCAGCAGTTCCCCCCCCGACAGTAACTATGGCTACACCTTC.

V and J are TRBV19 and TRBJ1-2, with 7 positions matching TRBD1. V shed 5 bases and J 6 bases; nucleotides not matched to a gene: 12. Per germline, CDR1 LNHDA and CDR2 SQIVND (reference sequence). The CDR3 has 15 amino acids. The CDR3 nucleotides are TGTGCCAGTAGTTATTACACAGGGGAAGATGATGGCTACACCTTC. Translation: CASSYYTGEDDGYTF.

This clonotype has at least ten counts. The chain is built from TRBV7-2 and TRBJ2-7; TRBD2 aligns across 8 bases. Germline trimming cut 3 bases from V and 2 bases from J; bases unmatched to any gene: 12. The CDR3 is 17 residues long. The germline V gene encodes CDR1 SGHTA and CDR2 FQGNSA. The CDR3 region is CASSFPQGGGFTYEQYF. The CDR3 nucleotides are TGTGCCAGCAGCTTCCCCCAAGGCGGGGGGTTTACCTACGAGCAGTACTTC.

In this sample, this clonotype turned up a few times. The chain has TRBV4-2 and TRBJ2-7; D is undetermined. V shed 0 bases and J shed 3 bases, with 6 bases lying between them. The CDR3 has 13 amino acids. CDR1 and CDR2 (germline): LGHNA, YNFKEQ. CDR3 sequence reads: CASSQESYYEQYV. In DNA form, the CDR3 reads TGTGCCAGCAGCCAAGAATCCTACTACGAGCAGTACGTC.

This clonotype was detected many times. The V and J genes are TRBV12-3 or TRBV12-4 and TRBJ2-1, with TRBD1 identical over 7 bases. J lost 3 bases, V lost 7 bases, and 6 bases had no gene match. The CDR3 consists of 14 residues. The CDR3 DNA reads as TGTGCCAGCACCCGACAGGGTTTCTACAATGAGCAGTTCTTC. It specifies CASTRQGFYNEQFF.

The CDR3 loop is CASSREDRVTEAFF. The CDR3 DNA reads as TGTGCCAGCAGCCGGGAAGACAGGGTCACTGAAGCTTTCTTT. This rearrangement joins TRBV3-1 to TRBJ1-1; 7 nucleotides align to TRBD1. Germline trimming cut 4 bases from V and 4 bases from J; bases unmatched to any gene: 6. Germline CDR1 reads LGHDT; CDR2 reads YNNKEL (reference sequence). The CDR3 sequence is 14 residues long.

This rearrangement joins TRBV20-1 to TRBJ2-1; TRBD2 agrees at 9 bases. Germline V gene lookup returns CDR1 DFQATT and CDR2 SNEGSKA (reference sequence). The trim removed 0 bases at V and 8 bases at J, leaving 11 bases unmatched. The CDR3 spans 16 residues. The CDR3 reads CSARDWKAGGLDEQFF. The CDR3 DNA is TGCAGTGCTAGAGATTGGAAGGCGGGGGGGCTCGATGAGCAGTTCTTC.

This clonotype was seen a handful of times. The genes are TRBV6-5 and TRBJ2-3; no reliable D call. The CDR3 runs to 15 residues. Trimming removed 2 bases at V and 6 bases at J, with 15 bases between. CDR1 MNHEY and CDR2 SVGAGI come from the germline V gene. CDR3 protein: CASSYGEPVADTQYF. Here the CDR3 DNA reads TGTGCCAGCAGTTACGGAGAGCCCGTGGCGGATACGCAGTATTTT.

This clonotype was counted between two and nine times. CDR3 DNA: TGTGCCAGCAGCTTGGCGGGGGGGAACTACGAGCAGTACGTC. This gives the protein CASSLAGGNYEQYV. The chain carries TRBV5-6 and TRBJ2-7; 8 bases are a match to TRBD2. This CDR3 comprises 14 residues. V was pared by 0 bases and J by 3 bases, with 2 bases of the junction left unmatched. In germline, CDR1 is SGHDT, CDR2 YYEEEE.

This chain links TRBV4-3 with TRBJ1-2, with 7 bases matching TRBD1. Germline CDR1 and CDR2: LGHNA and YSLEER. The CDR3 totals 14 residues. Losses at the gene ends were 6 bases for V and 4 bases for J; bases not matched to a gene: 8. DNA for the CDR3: TGCGCCAGCAGTAGCGCGACAGGGTTCTATGGCTACACCTTC. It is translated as CASSSATGFYGYTF.

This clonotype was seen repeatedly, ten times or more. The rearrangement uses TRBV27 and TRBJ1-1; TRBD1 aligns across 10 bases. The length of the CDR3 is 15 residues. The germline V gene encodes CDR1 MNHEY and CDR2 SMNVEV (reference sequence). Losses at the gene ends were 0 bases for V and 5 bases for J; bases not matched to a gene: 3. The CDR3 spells CASSLSGTGVTEAFF. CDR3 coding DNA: TGTGCCAGCAGTTTATCGGGGACAGGGGTGACTGAAGCTTTCTTT.

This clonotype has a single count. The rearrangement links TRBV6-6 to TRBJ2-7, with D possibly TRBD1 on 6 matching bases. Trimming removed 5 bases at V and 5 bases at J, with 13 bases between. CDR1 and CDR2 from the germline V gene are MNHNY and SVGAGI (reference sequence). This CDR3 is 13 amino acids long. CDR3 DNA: TGTGCCAGCAGTGGGGTGGCAGGGGACGAGCAGTACGTC. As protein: CASSGVAGDEQYV.

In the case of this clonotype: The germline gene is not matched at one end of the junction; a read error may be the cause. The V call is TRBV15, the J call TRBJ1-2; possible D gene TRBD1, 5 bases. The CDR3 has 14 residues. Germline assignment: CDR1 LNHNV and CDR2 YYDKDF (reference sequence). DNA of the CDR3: TGTGCCACCAACAGAGGCAGGGAGGATGATGGCTACACCTTC. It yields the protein CATNRGREDDGYTF.

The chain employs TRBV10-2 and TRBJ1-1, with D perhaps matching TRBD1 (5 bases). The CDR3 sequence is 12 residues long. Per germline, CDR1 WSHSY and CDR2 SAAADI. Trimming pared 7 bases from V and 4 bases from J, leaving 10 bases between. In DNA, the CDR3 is TGCGCCAGCATTGGGGGACGCACTGAAGCTTTCTTT. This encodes CASIGGRTEAFF.

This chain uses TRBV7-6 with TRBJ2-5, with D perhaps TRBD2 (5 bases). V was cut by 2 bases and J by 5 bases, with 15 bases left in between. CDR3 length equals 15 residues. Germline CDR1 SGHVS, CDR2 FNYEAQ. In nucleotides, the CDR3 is TGTGCCAGCAGCTTACTTTACGGGGTTGGGGAGACCCAGTACTTC. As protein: CASSLLYGVGETQYF.

The CDR3 here is CASSASGDVNTEAFF. In DNA, the CDR3 is TGTGCCAGCAGCGCCTCCGGGGATGTCAACACTGAAGCTTTCTTT. The gene calls are TRBV9 and TRBJ1-1; D not resolved. V shed 3 bases and J shed 2 bases, with 14 bases lying between them. Germline CDR1 reads SGDLS; CDR2 reads YYNGEE. This CDR3 is built from 15 residues.

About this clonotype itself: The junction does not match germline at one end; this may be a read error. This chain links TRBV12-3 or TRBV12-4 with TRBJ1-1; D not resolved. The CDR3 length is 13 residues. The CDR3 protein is CANSPGVNTEAFF. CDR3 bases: TGTGCCAACAGTCCCGGAGTTAACACTGAAGCTTTCTTT.

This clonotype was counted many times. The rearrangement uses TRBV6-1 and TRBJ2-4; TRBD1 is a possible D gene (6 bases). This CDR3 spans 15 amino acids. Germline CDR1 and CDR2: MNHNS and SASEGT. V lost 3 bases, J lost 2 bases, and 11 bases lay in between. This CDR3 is CASSEMDSSKNIQYF. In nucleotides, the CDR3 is TGTGCCAGCAGTGAGATGGACAGTTCCAAAAACATTCAGTACTTC.

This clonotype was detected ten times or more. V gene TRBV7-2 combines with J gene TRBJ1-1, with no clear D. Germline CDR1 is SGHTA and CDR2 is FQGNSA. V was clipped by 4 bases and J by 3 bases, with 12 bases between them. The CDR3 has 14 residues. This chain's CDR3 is CASSWASGDTEAFF. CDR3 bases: TGTGCCAGCAGCTGGGCCAGTGGGGACACTGAAGCTTTCTTT.

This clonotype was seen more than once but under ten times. CDR3 residues: CASSQDRGWYGYTF. The CDR3 DNA reads TGTGCCAGCAGTCAGGACAGGGGTTGGTATGGCTACACCTTC. The V call is TRBV27, the J call TRBJ1-2; 9 nucleotides match TRBD1. J lost 5 bases, V lost 5 bases, and 6 bases had no gene match. This CDR3 has 14 amino acids. The germline gives CDR1 MNHEY, CDR2 SMNVEV (reference sequence).

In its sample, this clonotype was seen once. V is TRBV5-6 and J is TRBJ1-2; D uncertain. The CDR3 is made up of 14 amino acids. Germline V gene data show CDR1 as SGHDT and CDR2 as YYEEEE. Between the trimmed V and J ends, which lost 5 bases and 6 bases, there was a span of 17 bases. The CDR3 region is CASSYTSGSNGYTF. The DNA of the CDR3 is TGTGCCAGCAGTTATACGTCGGGATCTAATGGCTACACCTTC.